One and the same sample provided the 10 T cell receptor beta chains below, sequenced in a study of T cell responses to AZD1222 COVID-19 vaccine. Measured with immunoSEQ multiplex PCR; TCRdb has only the in-frame clones, and not every one. The table records 200,000 or so clones, about 90% of them present only once. The source was peripheral blood, collected on day 0 of AZD1222 vaccination. These receptors originate from an adult in good health.

The CDR3, as DNA: TGTGCCAGCAGCTACATGACAGGGATGGAGACCCAGTACTTC. Its translation is CASSYMTGMETQYF. This chain connects TRBV7-6 to TRBJ2-5, with 7 bases matching TRBD1. The CDR3 length is 14 residues. With 4 bases clipped from V and 5 bases from J, the junction kept 7 bases outside the gene matches. Germline values: CDR1 SGHVS, CDR2 FNYEAQ.

The chain employs TRBV30 and TRBJ1-2, with D uncertain. CDR3 length equals 16 residues. Germline V gene lookup returns CDR1 GTSNPN and CDR2 SVGIG (reference sequence). V was clipped by 6 bases and J by 0 bases, with 20 bases between them. CDR3 nucleotides: TGTGCCTGCAGGCGACTTGTGGGCAGCGCTAACTATGGCTACACCTTC. Encoded protein: CACRRLVGSANYGYTF.

The chain has TRBV6-5 and TRBJ2-7; 7 nucleotides agree with TRBD1. Germline assignment: CDR1 MNHEY and CDR2 SVGAGI. This CDR3 has 13 amino acids. The J segment lost 3 bases and the V segment lost 5 bases, leaving 4 bases of the junction unmatched. This chain's CDR3 is CASSKTGHYEQYF. DNA for the CDR3: TGTGCCAGCAGTAAGACAGGGCACTACGAGCAGTACTTC.

This chain joins TRBV19 and TRBJ1-4; D may be TRBD1 (5 bases). The V and J ends lost 3 bases and 8 bases respectively, with 13 bases between them. There are 14 residues in the CDR3. CDR1 is LNHDA and CDR2 is SQIVND in the germline V gene (reference sequence). CDR3 residues: CASSIWQGGEKLFF. CDR3 in DNA: TGTGCCAGTAGTATTTGGCAGGGCGGCGAAAAACTGTTTTTT.

This sequence joins TRBV10-3 and TRBJ2-5, with 7 bases lining up with TRBD1. CDR1 is ENHRY and CDR2 is SYGVKD in the germline V gene. The CDR3 consists of 16 residues. V shed 2 bases and J 2 bases; nucleotides not matched to a gene: 8. The DNA of the CDR3 is TGTGCCATCAGTGAGCCGAAGGGCAGGGGGCAAGAGACCCAGTACTTC. This sequence encodes CAISEPKGRGQETQYF.

A note on this clone: Other DNA sequences in the same sample also yield this CDR3. The chain carries TRBV7-2 and TRBJ1-2; 8 bases align to TRBD1. V lost 4 bases to trimming and J lost 4 bases; unmatched junction nucleotides: 5. Germline V gene data show CDR1 as SGHTA and CDR2 as FQGNSA. The CDR3 has 14 residues. CDR3 protein: CASSSDRGGYGYTF. CDR3 sequence (DNA): TGTGCCAGCAGCTCCGACAGGGGTGGCTATGGCTACACCTTC.

J is TRBJ2-7 and V is TRBV4-2, with TRBD2 matching 12 bases. The germline V gene encodes CDR1 LGHNA and CDR2 YNFKEQ. V lost 4 bases to trimming and J lost 5 bases; unmatched junction nucleotides: 9. CDR3 length: 16 residues. The DNA for the CDR3 is TGTGCCAGCAGCCCGAGGACTAGCGGGACAGAGGACGAGCAGTACTTC. This translates into CASSPRTSGTEDEQYF.

The J gene is TRBJ1-6, the V gene TRBV5-6, with D hard to call. This CDR3 is 15 amino acids long. Germline assignment: CDR1 SGHDT and CDR2 YYEEEE. With 1 base removed from V and 13 bases from J, the gap between germline ends came to 18 bases. The CDR3 DNA follows: TGTGCCAGCAGCTTGTTCGCAGACCGAGAAGTTCCCCTCCACTTT. The encoded protein is CASSLFADREVPLHF.

V usage is TRBV29-1 and J usage is TRBJ2-7; no clear D gene. Trimming stripped 7 bases from V and 4 bases from J, with 20 bases between. This CDR3 comprises 14 residues. CDR1 SQVTM and CDR2 ANQGSEA come from the germline V gene. The CDR3 here is CSDSTATLIYEQYF. CDR3 coding DNA: TGCAGCGACTCAACAGCTACCCTGATTTACGAGCAGTACTTC.

The rearrangement uses TRBV9 and TRBJ2-2, with 11 bases identical to TRBD2. The CDR3 has 15 amino acids. The germline V gene encodes CDR1 SGDLS and CDR2 YYNGEE. V shed 4 bases and J 4 bases; nucleotides not matched to a gene: 3. CDR3: CASSPGTSGTGELFF. Written as DNA, the CDR3 is TGTGCCAGCAGCCCCGGGACTAGCGGCACCGGGGAGCTGTTTTTT. Supplemented by reference TRBV9 and TRBJ2-2, the full variable domain reads DSGVTQTPKHLITATGQRVTLRCSPRSGDLSVYWYQQSLDQGLQFLIQYYNGEERAKGNILERFSAQQFPDLHSELNLSSLELGDSALYFCASSPGTSGTGELFFGEGSRLTVL.